What follows are 23 T cell receptor beta chains derived from one specimen sequenced in a study of cytomegalovirus exposure and HLA in healthy donors. Primers included in the PCR were 60 Vbeta and 13 Jbeta primers. The data were produced by immunoSEQ multiplex PCR, yet TCRdb's version contains in-frame clones alone and is incomplete. The data contain fewer than 200,000 clones, about 88% of them seen just once; the ten biggest clones take up approximately 0.23%. The sequenced sample consisted of PBMCs. These receptors all come from a girl under two years old in good health and CMV-seronegative.

The V gene is TRBV5-5, the J gene TRBJ1-5; 11 nucleotides line up with TRBD1. The germline V gene encodes CDR1 SGHKS and CDR2 YYEKEE (reference sequence). The V and J ends lost 4 bases and 3 bases, in that order; junction bases with no gene match: 3. This CDR3 is built from 15 residues. CDR3 sequence reads: CASSRTGGPNQPQHF. In DNA form, the CDR3 reads TGTGCCAGCAGCCGGACAGGGGGCCCCAATCAGCCCCAGCATTTT.

A few counts support this clone. The rearrangement uses TRBV7-3 and TRBJ1-2; 7 bases are a match to TRBD1. This CDR3 region has 15 residues. Germline CDR1 reads SGHTA; CDR2 reads FQGTGA. The trim removed 4 bases at V and 8 bases at J, leaving 13 bases unmatched. Here the CDR3 reads CASSYGPDRSRGYTF. The CDR3 nucleotides read TGTGCCAGCAGCTACGGGCCGGACAGGTCGCGGGGCTACACCTTC.

The chain employs TRBV4-1 and TRBJ2-3; 7 nucleotides match TRBD1. V was pared by 3 bases and J by 2 bases, with 5 bases of the junction left unmatched. Germline V gene lookup returns CDR1 MGHRA and CDR2 YSYEKL. The CDR3 is made up of 15 amino acids. The CDR3 here is CASSHHGTDTDTQYF. The CDR3 coding sequence is TGCGCCAGCAGCCATCACGGGACAGACACAGATACGCAGTATTTT.

The chain carries TRBV10-3 and TRBJ2-2, with 10 bases fitting TRBD1. CDR1 is ENHRY, CDR2 SYGVKD, per germline. The V and J ends lost 6 bases and 0 bases, in that order; junction bases with no gene match: 16. CDR3 length: 20 amino acids. The CDR3 spells CAISDVPGTGAQTNTGELFF. The CDR3 DNA reads as TGTGCCATCAGCGACGTTCCAGGGACAGGGGCCCAAACGAACACCGGGGAGCTGTTTTTT.

This clone has only a few counts. V is TRBV9 and J is TRBJ2-5, with D hard to call. Germline V CDR1 and CDR2: SGDLS, YYNGEE. This CDR3 comprises 14 residues. With 4 bases removed from V and 5 bases from J, the gap between germline ends came to 15 bases. The CDR3 spells CASSPPLYSETQYF. Written as DNA, the CDR3 is TGTGCCAGCAGCCCCCCTCTGTACAGCGAGACCCAGTACTTC.

J is TRBJ2-1 and V is TRBV6-1, with D possibly TRBD2 on 6 matching bases. This CDR3 spans 14 amino acids. Between the trimmed V and J ends, which lost 4 bases and 2 bases, there was a span of 9 bases. Germline loops: CDR1 MNHNS, CDR2 SASEGT. CDR3 protein: CASSGLGPYNEQFF. The CDR3, as DNA: TGTGCCAGCAGTGGACTAGGTCCCTACAATGAGCAGTTCTTC.

The chain carries TRBV5-1 and TRBJ2-5; 7 bases align to TRBD1. The CDR3 loop spans 15 amino acids. V lost 0 bases and J lost 5; bases outside the gene matches: 7. Looked up from germline, CDR1 is SGHRS and CDR2 is YFSETQ. In DNA, the CDR3 is TGCGCCAGCAGCTTGGGGGGTGACAGGGCGGAGACCCAGTACTTC. It encodes CASSLGGDRAETQYF.

The chain links TRBV11-2 to TRBJ2-1, with a tentative D call TRBD2 (5 bases). Trimming shortened V by 6 bases and J by 5 bases, and 11 bases separated the two germline ends. Germline V gene sequence: CDR1 SGHAT, CDR2 FQNNGV. The CDR3 extends over 13 amino acids. The CDR3 DNA is TGTGCCAGCAGAGTTAGAGGGAACAATGAGCAGTTCTTC. Amino acids: CASRVRGNNEQFF.

This clone is a singleton in its sample. V usage is TRBV4-1 and J usage is TRBJ2-1, with D possibly TRBD1 on 6 matching bases. With 2 bases removed from V and 8 bases from J, the gap between germline ends came to 25 bases. Germline values: CDR1 MGHRA, CDR2 YSYEKL. The CDR3 is made up of 18 amino acids. The CDR3 sequence: CASSQREQDRPDGDEQFF. CDR3 sequence (DNA): TGCGCCAGCAGCCAACGGGAACAAGACAGGCCCGATGGCGATGAGCAGTTCTTC.

V usage is TRBV7-8 and J usage is TRBJ2-5; tentatively, D is TRBD2 (5 bases). This CDR3 has 14 amino acids. Germline V gene sequence: CDR1 SGHVS, CDR2 FQNEAQ. V shed 7 bases and J shed 1 base, with 13 bases lying between them. This CDR3 is CASTIWTLQETQYF. Written as DNA, the CDR3 is TGTGCCAGCACTATATGGACTCTCCAAGAGACCCAGTACTTC.

This clone came up a few times. The rearrangement uses TRBV7-3 and TRBJ2-5; no clear D. Per germline, CDR1 SGHTA and CDR2 FQGTGA. The CDR3 is 13 amino acids. Trimming cost V 0 bases and J 5 bases, with 7 bases left between them. The CDR3 coding sequence is TGTGCCAGCAGCTTAACACCTAGTGAGACCCAGTACTTC. It is translated as CASSLTPSETQYF.

The chain is built from TRBV27 and TRBJ2-7, with a weak D call TRBD2 (5 bases). The CDR3 is 16 residues long. Per germline, CDR1 MNHEY and CDR2 SMNVEV (reference sequence). V was cut by 5 bases and J by 9 bases, with 26 bases left in between. CDR3 nucleotide sequence: TGTGCCAGCAGTCCGTTAGAGAGGGCTTCCTCCCGGGGGCAGTACTTC. Translating it yields CASSPLERASSRGQYF.

The genes are TRBV27 and TRBJ2-7; the D gene is possibly TRBD1 (5 bases). The CDR3 is made up of 14 amino acids. Trimming cost V 6 bases and J 3 bases, with 15 bases left between them. Germline V lookup: CDR1 MNHEY, CDR2 SMNVEV (reference sequence). The CDR3 nucleotides read TGTGCCAGCAGCCGTACAGGTACCCGCTACGAGCAGTACTTC. Amino acids: CASSRTGTRYEQYF.

The table lists this clone with a count of one. This chain joins TRBV2 and TRBJ1-1; D remains unclear. The ends were cut back, 5 bases at V and 5 bases at J, with 12 bases in the middle. The CDR3 totals 13 residues. CDR1 SNHLY and CDR2 FYNNEI come from the germline V gene. The CDR3 reads CASSLGRETEAFF. CDR3 in DNA: TGTGCCAGCAGTCTAGGGAGAGAAACTGAAGCTTTCTTT.

This chain links TRBV5-6 with TRBJ2-5; 11 bases match TRBD2. The length of the CDR3 is 14 residues. Germline CDR1 is SGHDT and CDR2 is YYEEEE. Trimming at V came to 4 bases and at J to 3 bases, leaving 2 bases not matched to a gene. The CDR3: CASSRSGGEETQYF. Here the CDR3 DNA reads TGTGCCAGCAGCCGTAGCGGGGGGGAAGAGACCCAGTACTTC.

The CDR3 protein is CASSVWTGGDGGYTF. CDR3 in DNA: TGCGCCAGCAGCGTTTGGACAGGGGGCGATGGGGGCTACACCTTC. The rearrangement uses TRBV5-1 and TRBJ1-2, with 11 bases fitting TRBD1. The CDR3 is 15 amino acids. The germline gives CDR1 SGHRS, CDR2 YFSETQ. After removal of 4 bases from V and 8 bases from J, the junction contained 10 bases not matched to a gene.

Details on this clone: No DNA is shown, since the ends of the CDR3 on it are uncertain; the CDR3 is the one TCRdb lists. The gene calls are TRBV20-1 and TRBJ2-7; the D segment call TRBD1 is taken from the table without a DNA check. The germline V gene encodes CDR1 DFQATT and CDR2 SNEGSKA (reference sequence). Both ends counted, the CDR3 spans 10 residues. The chain's CDR3 is CSAVGTGAYF.

The sample holds one count of this clone. The V and J genes are TRBV7-3 and TRBJ1-1, with D unresolved. V shed 6 bases and J shed 1 base, with 9 bases lying between them. Per the germline V gene, CDR1 is SGHTA and CDR2 is FQGTGA. The CDR3 length is 13 residues. The CDR3 coding sequence is TGTGCCAGCAGTCTAACCGGGAACACTGAAGCTTTCTTT. Translating it yields CASSLTGNTEAFF.

Regarding this clone: A read error may produce the germline difference seen at one junction end. This sequence joins TRBV12-5 and TRBJ2-7; D is uncertain. CDR3 length equals 11 residues. Germline V gene sequence: CDR1 LGHNT, CDR2 FRNRAP. DNA of the CDR3: TGTGCTAGTGGTTTGGTAGGTAAGGAGCACTTC. Translating gives CASGLVGKEHF.

The rearrangement links TRBV29-1 to TRBJ1-1; no reliable D call. CDR3 length equals 11 residues. CDR1 is SQVTM and CDR2 is ANQGSEA in the germline V gene. Trimming took off 6 bases at V and 3 bases at J, with 8 bases between the two ends. CDR3 residues: CSVRWDTEAFF. The CDR3 DNA reads as TGCAGCGTGAGGTGGGACACTGAAGCTTTCTTT. Filled out from reference TRBV29-1 and TRBJ1-1, the complete variable domain reads SAVISQKPSRDICQRGTSLTIQCQVDSQVTMMFWYRQQPGQSLTLIATANQGSEATYESGFVIDKFPISRPNLTFSTLTVSNMSPEDSSIYLCSVRWDTEAFFGQGTRLTVV.

The chain is built from TRBV5-5 and TRBJ2-1, with TRBD1 identical over 8 bases. Germline trimming cut 7 bases from V and 3 bases from J; bases unmatched to any gene: 3. The germline gives CDR1 SGHKS, CDR2 YYEKEE (reference sequence). The CDR3 spans 13 residues. The CDR3 spells CASRDRRYNEQFF. The CDR3 region has the DNA TGTGCCAGCCGGGACAGGCGCTACAATGAGCAGTTCTTC.

The V and J genes are TRBV27 and TRBJ2-2; tentatively, D is TRBD2 (7 bases). V lost 4 bases and J 5 bases, leaving 11 bases between the germline ends. CDR1 is MNHEY, CDR2 SMNVEV, per germline (reference sequence). The CDR3 covers 14 residues. CDR3 residues: CASSWGGGTGELFF. The CDR3, as DNA: TGTGCCAGCAGTTGGGGGGGCGGGACCGGGGAGCTGTTTTTT.

This rearrangement joins TRBV11-2 to TRBJ2-2, with 12 nucleotides matching TRBD1. The CDR3 spans 14 residues. With V trimmed by 4 bases and J by 9 bases, 3 bases remained unmatched. From germline, CDR1 is SGHAT and CDR2 FQNNGV. CDR3 nucleotides: TGTGCCAGCAGCTCCGGGACAGGGGGCCGGGAGCTGTTTTTT. Protein: CASSSGTGGRELFF.